This T cell receptor (beta chain) came from a study of T cells in Graves' hyperthyroidism and ophthalmopathy. Study overall: Before any treatment, at initial diagnosis, peripheral blood was collected.

The table lists this clonotype with many counts. V trimming: 6 bases; J trimming: 6 bases; junction bases outside the gene matches: 14. Germline-derived CDR1 and CDR2 are SNHLY and FYNNEI. The CDR3 extends over 18 amino acids. Authors of the study amplified TCR beta CDR3 regions from RNA transcripts. First-round RT-PCR of the TCR CDR3 relied on the HTBI primer set. Using its own MiXCR run on the multiplex PCR reads, TCRdb lists one record per CDR3 protein. The sample lists under 400,000 distinct CDR3 sequences, approximately 18% seen once, with approximately 49% in the top ten. Source material: blood. The V and J genes are TRBV2 and TRBJ2-1; 13 bases match TRBD2. The origin of this receptor is a woman in her fifties or sixties with Graves' hyperthyroidism. CDR3 sequence: CASSYPLRWTSGSNEQFF. The CDR3 DNA is TGTGCCAGCAGCTACCCACTCCGATGGACTAGCGGGAGCAATGAGCAGTTCTTC.